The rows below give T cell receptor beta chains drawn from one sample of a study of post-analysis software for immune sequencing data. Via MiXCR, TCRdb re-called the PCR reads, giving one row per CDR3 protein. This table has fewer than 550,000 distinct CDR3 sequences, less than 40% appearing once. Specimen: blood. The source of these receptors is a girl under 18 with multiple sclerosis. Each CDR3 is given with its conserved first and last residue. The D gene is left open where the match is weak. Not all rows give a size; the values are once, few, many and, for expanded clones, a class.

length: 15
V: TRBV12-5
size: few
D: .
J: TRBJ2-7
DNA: TGTGCTAGTGGCGAGCTAAGGGCAGGGGCCCACGAGCAGTACTTC
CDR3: CASGELRAGAHEQYF

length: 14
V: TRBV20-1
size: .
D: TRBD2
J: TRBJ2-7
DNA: TGCAGTGCTACGCTTAGCGGGGCTTCCTACGAGCAGTACTTC
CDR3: CSATLSGASYEQYF

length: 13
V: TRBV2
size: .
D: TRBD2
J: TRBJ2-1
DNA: TGTGCCAGCAGCGGAGAGACTAGCGGTGAGCAGTTCTTC
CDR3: CASSGETSGEQFF

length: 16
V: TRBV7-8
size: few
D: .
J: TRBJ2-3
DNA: TGTGCCAGCAGCTTACTTGGGGGGGGGCAATCAGATACGCAGTATTTT
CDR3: CASSLLGGGQSDTQYF

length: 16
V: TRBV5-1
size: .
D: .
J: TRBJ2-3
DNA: TGCGCCAGCAGCTTATTCCCCGGGGGAAGCACAGGTACGCAGTATTTT
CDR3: CASSLFPGGSTGTQYF

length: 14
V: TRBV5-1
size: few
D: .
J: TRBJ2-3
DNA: TGCGCCAGCAGCTTGTACAGGGTCACAGATACGCAGTATTTT
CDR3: CASSLYRVTDTQYF

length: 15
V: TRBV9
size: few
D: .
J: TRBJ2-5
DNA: TGTGCCAGCAGCTCTTCCGCCAGAGAGGAAGAGACCCAGTACTTC
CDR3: CASSSSAREEETQYF

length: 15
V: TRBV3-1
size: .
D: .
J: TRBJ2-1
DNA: TGTGCCAGCAGCCAAGTACCGGGGGTAGGCAATGAGCAGTTCTTC
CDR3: CASSQVPGVGNEQFF

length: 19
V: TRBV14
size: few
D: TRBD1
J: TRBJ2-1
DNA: TGTGCCAGCAGCCCTCAAGTGGCTCAGACAGGGCGCTCCTACAATGAGCAGTTCTTC
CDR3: CASSPQVAQTGRSYNEQFF

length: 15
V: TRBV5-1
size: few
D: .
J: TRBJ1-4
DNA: TGCGCCGGCAGATTGGTGGGGGCGGCTAATGAAAAACTGTTTTTT
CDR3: CAGRLVGAANEKLFF

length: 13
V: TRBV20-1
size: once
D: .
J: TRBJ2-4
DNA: TGCAGTGCAACGCCCGGACAGCTCTACAAGCAGTACTTC
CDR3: CSATPGQLYKQYF

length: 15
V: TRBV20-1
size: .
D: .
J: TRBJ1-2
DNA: TGCAGTGCGATAATGCCGGGACAAGTTAACTATGGCTACACCTTC
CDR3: CSAIMPGQVNYGYTF

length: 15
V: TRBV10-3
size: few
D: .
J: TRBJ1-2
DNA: TGTGCCATCAGTGAGTCGTCGGGGAGGAGTTATGGCTACACCTTC
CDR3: CAISESSGRSYGYTF

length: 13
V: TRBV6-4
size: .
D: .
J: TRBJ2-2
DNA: TGTGCCAGCAGTCAAGAGAACACCGGGGAGCTGTTTTTT
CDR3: CASSQENTGELFF

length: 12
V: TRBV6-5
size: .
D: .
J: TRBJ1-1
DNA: TGTGCCAGCAGTCCGGGATACACTGAAGCTTGCTTT
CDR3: CASSPGYTEACF

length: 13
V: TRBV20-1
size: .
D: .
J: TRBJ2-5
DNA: TGCAGTGCTACGGGGGGCTACCAAGAGACCCAGTACTTC
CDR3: CSATGGYQETQYF